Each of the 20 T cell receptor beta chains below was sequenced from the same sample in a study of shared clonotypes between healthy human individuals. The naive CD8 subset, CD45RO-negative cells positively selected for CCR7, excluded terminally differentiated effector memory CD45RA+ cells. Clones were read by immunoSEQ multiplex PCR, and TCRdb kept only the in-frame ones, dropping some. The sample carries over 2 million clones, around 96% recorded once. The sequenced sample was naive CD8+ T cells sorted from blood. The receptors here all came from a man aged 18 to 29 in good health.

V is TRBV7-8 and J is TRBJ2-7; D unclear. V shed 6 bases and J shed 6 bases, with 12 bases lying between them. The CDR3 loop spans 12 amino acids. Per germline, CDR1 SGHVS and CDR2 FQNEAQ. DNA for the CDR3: TGTGCCAGCAGTCTAGAAGGTTCCGAGCAGTACTTC. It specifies CASSLEGSEQYF.

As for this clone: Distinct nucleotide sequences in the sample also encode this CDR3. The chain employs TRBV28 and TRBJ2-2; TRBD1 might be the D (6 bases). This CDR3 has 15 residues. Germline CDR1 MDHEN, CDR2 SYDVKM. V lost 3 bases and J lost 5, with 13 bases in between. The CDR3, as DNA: TGTGCCAGCAGTTTCAGGGGCAGTAGAACCGGGGAGCTGTTTTTT. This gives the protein CASSFRGSRTGELFF.

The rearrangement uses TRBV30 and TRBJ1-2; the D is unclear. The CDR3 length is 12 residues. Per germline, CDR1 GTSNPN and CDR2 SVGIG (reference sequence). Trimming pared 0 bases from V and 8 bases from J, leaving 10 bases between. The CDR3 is CAWSVGLHGYTF. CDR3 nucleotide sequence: TGTGCCTGGAGTGTGGGCTTACACGGCTACACCTTC.

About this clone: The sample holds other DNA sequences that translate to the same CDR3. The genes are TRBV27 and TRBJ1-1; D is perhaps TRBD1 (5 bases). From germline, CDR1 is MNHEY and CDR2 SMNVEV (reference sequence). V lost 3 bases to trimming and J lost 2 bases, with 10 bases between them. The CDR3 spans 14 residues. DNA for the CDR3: TGTGCCAGCAGTTTTCTAGGGGCCAACACTGAAGCTTTCTTT. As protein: CASSFLGANTEAFF.

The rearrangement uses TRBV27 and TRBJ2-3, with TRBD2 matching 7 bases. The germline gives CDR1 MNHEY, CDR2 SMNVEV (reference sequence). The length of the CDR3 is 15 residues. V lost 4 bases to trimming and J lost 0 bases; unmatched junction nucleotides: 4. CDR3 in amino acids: CASSSPSGSTDTQYF. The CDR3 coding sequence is TGTGCCAGCAGTTCGCCTAGCGGAAGCACAGATACGCAGTATTTT.

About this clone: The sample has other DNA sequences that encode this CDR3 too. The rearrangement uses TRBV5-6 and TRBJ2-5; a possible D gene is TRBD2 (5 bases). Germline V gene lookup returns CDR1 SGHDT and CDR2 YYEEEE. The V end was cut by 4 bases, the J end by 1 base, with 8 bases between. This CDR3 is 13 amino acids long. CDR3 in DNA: TGTGCCAGCAGCCCAGGAGGCCAAGAGACCCAGTACTTC. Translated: CASSPGGQETQYF.

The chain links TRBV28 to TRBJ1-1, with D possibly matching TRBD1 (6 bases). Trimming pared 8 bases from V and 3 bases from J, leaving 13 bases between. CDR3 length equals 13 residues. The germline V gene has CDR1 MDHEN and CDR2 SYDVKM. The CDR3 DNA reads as TGTGCCAGCTCAAAAGGGGGGTACACTGAAGCTTTCTTT. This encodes CASSKGGYTEAFF.

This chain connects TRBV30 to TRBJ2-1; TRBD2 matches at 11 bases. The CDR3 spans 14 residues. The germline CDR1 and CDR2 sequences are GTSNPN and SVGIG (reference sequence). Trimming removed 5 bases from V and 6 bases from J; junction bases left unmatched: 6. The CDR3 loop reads CAWELAGVVNEQFF. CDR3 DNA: TGTGCCTGGGAACTAGCGGGAGTAGTCAATGAGCAGTTCTTC.

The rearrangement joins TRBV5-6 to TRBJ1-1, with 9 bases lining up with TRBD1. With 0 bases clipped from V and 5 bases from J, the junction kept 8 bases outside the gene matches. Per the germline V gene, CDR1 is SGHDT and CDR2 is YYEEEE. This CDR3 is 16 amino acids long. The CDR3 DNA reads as TGTGCCAGCAGCTTGGAGGGACAGGGCTTAGATACTGAAGCTTTCTTT. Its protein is CASSLEGQGLDTEAFF.

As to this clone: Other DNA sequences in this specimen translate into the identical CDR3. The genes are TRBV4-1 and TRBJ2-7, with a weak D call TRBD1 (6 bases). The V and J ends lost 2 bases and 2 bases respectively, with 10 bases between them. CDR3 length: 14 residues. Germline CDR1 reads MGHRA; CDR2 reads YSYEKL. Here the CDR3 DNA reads TGCGCCAGCAGCCAACAGGGGCAAGCCTACGAGCAGTACTTC. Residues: CASSQQGQAYEQYF.

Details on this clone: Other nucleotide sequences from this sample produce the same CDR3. The CDR3 is CASSVAGNEQYF. The CDR3, as DNA: TGTGCCAGCAGCGTAGCTGGTAACGAGCAGTACTTC. This rearrangement joins TRBV9 to TRBJ2-7; D gene uncertain. Germline values: CDR1 SGDLS, CDR2 YYNGEE. Trimming took 0 bases from V and 5 from J, leaving 6 bases between them. This CDR3 comprises 12 residues.

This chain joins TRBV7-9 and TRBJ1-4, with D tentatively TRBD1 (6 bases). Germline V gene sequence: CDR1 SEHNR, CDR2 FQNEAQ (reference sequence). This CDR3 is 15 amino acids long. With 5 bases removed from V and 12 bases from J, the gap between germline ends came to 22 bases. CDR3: CASSPGAGAPVQLFF. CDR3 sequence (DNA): TGTGCCAGCAGCCCAGGGGCAGGGGCCCCGGTACAACTGTTTTTT.

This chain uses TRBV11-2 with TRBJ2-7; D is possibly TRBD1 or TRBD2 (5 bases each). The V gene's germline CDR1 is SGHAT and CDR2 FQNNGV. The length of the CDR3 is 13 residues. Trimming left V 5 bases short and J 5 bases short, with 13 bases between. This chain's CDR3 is CASSPGPHHEQYF. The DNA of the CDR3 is TGTGCCAGCAGCCCGGGGCCACATCACGAGCAGTACTTC.

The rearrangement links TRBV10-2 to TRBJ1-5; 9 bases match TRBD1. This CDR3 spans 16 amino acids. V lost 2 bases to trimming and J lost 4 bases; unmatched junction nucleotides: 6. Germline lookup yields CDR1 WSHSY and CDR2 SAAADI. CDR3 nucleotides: TGCGCCAGCAGTGAGGCCCCCGGGACAGGGAATCAGCCCCAGCATTTT. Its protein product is CASSEAPGTGNQPQHF.

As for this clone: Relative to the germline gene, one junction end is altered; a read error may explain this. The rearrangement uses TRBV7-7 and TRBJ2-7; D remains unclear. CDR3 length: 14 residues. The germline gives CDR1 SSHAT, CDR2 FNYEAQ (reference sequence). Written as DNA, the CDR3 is TGTGCTAGCAGCTTAAAAGAGAGCTCCTACGAGCAGTACTTC. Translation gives CASSLKESSYEQYF.

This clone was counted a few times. The CDR3 DNA reads as TGTGCCAGCAGCGTTACGGGGGGCCCATACAATGAGCAGTTCTTC. This sequence encodes CASSVTGGPYNEQFF. V gene TRBV7-3 combines with J gene TRBJ2-1; perhaps TRBD2 as D (7 bases). This CDR3 spans 15 amino acids. Germline CDR1 and CDR2: SGHTA and FQGTGA. The V end was cut by 5 bases, the J end by 4 bases, with 15 bases between.

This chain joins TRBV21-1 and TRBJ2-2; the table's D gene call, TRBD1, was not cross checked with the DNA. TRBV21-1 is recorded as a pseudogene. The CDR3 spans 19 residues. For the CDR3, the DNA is TGTGCCAGCAGCAAAGGTCAGGGACAGGGAGATTTATACCCCGGGGAGCTGTTTTTT. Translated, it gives CASSKGQGQGDLYPGELFF.

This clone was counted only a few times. The CDR3 bases are TGTGCCAGCTCATCCGGGAATTCCTACGAGCAGTACTTC. Translation gives CASSSGNSYEQYF. This chain joins TRBV18 and TRBJ2-7, with D possibly being TRBD2 (5 bases). With 5 bases removed from V and 1 base from J, the gap between germline ends came to 9 bases. Germline CDR1 reads KGHSH; CDR2 reads LQKENI. The CDR3 length is 13 residues.

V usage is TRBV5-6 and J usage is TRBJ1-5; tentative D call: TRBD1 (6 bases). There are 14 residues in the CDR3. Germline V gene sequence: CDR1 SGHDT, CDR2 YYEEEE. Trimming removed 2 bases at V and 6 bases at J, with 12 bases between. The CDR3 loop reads CASSFGGEGQPQHF. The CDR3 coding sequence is TGTGCCAGCAGCTTTGGGGGCGAGGGTCAGCCCCAGCATTTT.

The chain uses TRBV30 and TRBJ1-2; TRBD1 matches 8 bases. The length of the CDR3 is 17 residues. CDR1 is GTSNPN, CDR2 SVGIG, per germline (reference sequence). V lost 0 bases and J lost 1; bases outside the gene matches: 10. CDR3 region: CAWSVQGARTYNYGYTF. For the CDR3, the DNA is TGTGCCTGGAGTGTGCAGGGGGCGAGGACATATAACTATGGCTACACCTTC.